Here is one TCR beta chain with its context. Germline and junction disagree at one end, which may indicate a read error. Distinct nucleotide sequences in the sample also encode this CDR3. TCRdb's copy holds only in-frame clones and misses some; the assay was immunoSEQ multiplex PCR. Of 150,000 or so clones detected, 85% to 95% appear once; the ten largest clones hold approximately 4.8%. The data belong to a study of T cell responses to AZD1222 COVID-19 vaccine. The V gene's germline CDR1 is KGHDR and CDR2 SFDVKD. This CDR3 has 15 residues. This sequence originates from an adult who received the AZD1222 COVID-19 vaccine. V gene TRBV24-1 combines with J gene TRBJ2-3, with TRBD2 matching over 8 bases. The specimen comprised peripheral blood, sampled 28 days after the second AZD1222 dose. The CDR3 bases are TGCGCCACCAGTGATGCGACTAGCGGCACAGATACGCAGTATTTT. As protein: CATSDATSGTDTQYF.